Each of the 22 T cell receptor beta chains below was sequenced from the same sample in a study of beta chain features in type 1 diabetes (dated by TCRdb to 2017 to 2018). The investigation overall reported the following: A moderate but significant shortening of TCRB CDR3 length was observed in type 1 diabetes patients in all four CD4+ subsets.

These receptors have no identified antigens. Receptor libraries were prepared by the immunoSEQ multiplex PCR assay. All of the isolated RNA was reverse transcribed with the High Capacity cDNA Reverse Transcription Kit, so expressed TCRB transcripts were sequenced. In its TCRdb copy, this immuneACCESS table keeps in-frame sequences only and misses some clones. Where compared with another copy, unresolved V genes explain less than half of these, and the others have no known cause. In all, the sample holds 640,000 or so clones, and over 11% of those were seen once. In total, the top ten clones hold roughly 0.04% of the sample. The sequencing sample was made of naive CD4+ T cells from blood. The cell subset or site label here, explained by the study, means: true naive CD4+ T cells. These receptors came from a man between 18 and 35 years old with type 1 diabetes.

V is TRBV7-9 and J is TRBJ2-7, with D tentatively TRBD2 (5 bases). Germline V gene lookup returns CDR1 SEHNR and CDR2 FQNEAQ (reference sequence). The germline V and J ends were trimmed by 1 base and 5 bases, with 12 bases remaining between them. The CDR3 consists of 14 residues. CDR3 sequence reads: CASSLGGSSHEQYF. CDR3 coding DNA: TGTGCCAGCAGCTTAGGAGGGTCCAGCCACGAGCAGTACTTC.

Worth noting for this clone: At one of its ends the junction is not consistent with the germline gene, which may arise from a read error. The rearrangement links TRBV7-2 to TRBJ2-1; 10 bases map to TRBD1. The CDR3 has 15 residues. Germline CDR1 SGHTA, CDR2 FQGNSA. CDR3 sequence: CASSSGTGEYNVQFF. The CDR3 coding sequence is TGTGCCAGCAGCTCCGGGACAGGGGAATACAATGTGCAGTTCTTC. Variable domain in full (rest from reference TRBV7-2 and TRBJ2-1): GAGVSQSPSNKVTEKGKDVELRCDPISGHTALYWYRQSLGQGLEFLIYFQGNSAPDKSGLPSDRFSAERTGGSVSTLTIQRTQQEDSAVYLCASSSGTGEYNVQFFGPGTRLTVL.

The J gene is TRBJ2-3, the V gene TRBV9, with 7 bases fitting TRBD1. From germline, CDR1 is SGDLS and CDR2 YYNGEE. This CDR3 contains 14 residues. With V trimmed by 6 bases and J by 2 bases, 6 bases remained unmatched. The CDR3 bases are TGTGCCAGCAACCGGGACAGTTCCACAGATACGCAGTATTTT. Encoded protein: CASNRDSSTDTQYF. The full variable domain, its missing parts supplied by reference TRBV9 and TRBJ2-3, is DSGVTQTPKHLITATGQRVTLRCSPRSGDLSVYWYQQSLDQGLQFLIQYYNGEERAKGNILERFSAQQFPDLHSELNLSSLELGDSALYFCASNRDSSTDTQYFGPGTRLTVL.

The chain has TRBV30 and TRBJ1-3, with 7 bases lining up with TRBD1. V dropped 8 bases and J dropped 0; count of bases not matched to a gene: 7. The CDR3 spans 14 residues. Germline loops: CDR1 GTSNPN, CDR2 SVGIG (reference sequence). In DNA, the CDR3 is TGTGCCGGACAGGACCCCCACTCTGGAAACACCATATATTTT. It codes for CAGQDPHSGNTIYF.

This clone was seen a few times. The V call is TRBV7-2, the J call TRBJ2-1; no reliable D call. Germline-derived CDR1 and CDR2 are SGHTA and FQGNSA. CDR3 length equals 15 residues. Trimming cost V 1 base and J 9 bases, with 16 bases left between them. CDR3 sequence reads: CASSLGLILTREQFF. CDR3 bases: TGTGCCAGCAGCTTAGGGCTAATCCTGACGCGTGAGCAGTTCTTC.

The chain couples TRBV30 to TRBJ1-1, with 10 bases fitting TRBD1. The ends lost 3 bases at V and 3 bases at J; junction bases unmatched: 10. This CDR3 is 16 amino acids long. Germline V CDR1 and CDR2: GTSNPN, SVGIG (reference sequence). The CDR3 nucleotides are TGTGCCTGGAGCCCCTGGGGACAGGGGTCGGACACTGAAGCTTTCTTT. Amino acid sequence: CAWSPWGQGSDTEAFF.

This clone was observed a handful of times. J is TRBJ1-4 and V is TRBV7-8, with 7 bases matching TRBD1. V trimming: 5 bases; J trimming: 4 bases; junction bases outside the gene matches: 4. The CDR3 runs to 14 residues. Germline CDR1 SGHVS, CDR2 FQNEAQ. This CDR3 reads CASSGDRFNEKLFF. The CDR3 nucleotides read TGTGCCAGCAGCGGGGACAGATTTAATGAAAAACTGTTTTTT.

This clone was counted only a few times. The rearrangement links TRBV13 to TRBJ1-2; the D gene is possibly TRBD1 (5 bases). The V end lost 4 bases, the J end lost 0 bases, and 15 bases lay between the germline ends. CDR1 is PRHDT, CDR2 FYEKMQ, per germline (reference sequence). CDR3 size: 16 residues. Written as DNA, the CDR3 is TGTGCCAGCAGCTCCCCCTGGGGGGACGCTAACTATGGCTACACCTTC. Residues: CASSSPWGDANYGYTF.

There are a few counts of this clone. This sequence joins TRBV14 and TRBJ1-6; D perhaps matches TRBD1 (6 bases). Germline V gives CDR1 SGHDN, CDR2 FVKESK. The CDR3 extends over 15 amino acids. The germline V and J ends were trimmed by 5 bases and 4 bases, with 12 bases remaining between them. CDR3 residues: CASSARTAYNSPLHF. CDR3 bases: TGTGCCAGCAGCGCCCGGACAGCTTATAATTCACCCCTCCACTTT.

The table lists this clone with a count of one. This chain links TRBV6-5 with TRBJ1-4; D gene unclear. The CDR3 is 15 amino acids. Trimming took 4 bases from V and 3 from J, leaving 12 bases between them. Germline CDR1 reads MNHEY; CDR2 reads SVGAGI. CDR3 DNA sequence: TGTGCCAGCAGTTCCGTGGCGGGTGCTAATGAAAAACTGTTTTTT. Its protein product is CASSSVAGANEKLFF.

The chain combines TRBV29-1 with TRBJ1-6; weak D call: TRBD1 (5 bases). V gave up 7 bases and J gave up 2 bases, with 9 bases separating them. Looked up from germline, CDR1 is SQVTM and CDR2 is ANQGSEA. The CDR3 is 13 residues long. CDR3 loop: CSALTAYNSPLHF. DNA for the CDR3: TGCAGCGCCTTGACAGCCTATAATTCACCCCTCCACTTT.

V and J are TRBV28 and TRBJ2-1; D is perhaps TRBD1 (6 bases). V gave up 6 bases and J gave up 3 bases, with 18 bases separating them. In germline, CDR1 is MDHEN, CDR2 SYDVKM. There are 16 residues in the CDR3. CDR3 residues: CASSWAYRDIYNEQFF. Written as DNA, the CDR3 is TGTGCCAGCAGCTGGGCGTATCGGGACATCTACAATGAGCAGTTCTTC.

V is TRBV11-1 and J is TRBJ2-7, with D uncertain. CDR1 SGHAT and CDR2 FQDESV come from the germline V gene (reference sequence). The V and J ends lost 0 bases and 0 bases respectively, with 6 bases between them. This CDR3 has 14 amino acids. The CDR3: CASSLAGLSYEQYF. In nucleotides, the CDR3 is TGTGCCAGCAGCTTAGCAGGGCTCTCCTACGAGCAGTACTTC.

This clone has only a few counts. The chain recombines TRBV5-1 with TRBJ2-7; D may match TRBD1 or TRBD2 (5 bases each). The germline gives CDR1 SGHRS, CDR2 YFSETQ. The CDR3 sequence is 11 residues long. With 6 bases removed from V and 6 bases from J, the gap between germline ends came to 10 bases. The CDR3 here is CASTEGPEQYF. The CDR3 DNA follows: TGCGCCAGCACAGAGGGACCCGAGCAGTACTTC.

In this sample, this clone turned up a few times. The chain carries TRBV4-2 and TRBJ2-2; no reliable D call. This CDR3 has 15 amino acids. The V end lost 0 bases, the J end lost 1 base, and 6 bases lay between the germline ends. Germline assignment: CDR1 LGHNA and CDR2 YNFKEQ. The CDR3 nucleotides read TGTGCCAGCAGCCAAGATGGGCAGAACACCGGGGAGCTGTTTTTT. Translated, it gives CASSQDGQNTGELFF.

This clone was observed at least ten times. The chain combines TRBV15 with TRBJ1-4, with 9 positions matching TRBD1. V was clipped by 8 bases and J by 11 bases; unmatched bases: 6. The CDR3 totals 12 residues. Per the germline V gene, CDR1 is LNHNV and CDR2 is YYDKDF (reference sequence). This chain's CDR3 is CATEDRGRKLFF. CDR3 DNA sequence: TGTGCCACCGAGGACAGGGGACGGAAACTGTTTTTT.

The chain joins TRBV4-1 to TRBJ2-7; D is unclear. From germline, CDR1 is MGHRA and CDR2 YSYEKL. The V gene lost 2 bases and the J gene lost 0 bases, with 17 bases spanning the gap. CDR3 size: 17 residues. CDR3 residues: CASSQLLLGTSSYEQYF. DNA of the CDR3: TGCGCCAGCAGCCAACTCCTCCTGGGTACATCCTCCTACGAGCAGTACTTC.

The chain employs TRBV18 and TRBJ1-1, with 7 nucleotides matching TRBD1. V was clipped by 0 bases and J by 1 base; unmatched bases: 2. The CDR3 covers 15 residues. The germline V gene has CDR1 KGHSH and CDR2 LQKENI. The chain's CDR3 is CASSPPAGGNTEAFF. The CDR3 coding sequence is TGTGCCAGCTCACCACCGGCAGGGGGGAACACTGAAGCTTTCTTT.

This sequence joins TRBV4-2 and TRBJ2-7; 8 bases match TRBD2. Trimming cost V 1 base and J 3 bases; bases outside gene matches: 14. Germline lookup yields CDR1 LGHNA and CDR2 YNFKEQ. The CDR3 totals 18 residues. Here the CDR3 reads CASSQGLHTGGHHYEQYF. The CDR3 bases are TGTGCCAGCAGCCAAGGATTGCATACGGGAGGGCACCACTACGAGCAGTACTTC.

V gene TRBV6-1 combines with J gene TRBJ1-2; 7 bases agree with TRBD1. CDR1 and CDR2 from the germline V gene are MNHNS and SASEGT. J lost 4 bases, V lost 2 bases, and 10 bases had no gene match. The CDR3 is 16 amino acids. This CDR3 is CASSELTGTNGYGYTF. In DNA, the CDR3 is TGTGCCAGCAGTGAACTGACAGGGACTAATGGCTATGGCTACACCTTC.

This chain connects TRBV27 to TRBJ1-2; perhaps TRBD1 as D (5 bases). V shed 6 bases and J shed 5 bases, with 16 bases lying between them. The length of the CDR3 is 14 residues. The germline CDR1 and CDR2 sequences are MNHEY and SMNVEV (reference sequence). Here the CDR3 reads CASRPPEGAYGYTF. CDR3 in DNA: TGTGCCAGCAGACCCCCCGAAGGGGCTTATGGCTACACCTTC.

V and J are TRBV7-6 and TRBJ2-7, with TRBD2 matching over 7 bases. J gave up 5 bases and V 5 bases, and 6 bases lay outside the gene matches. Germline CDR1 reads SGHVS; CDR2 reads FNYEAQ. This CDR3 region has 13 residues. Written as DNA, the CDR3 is TGTGCCAGCAGCGCAGCGGGACGGGACGAGCAGTACTTC. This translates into CASSAAGRDEQYF.